A selection of T cell receptor beta chains follows, all from one sample in a study of T cells after yellow fever vaccination. TCRdb redid the calling of the 5' RACE reads with MiXCR, one entry per CDR3 protein. The table has hundreds of thousands of distinct CDR3 sequences, roughly 8.7% seen once. Material: PBMCs, obtained on the day of the first yellow fever vaccination. The receptors stem from a man between 18 and 29 years old who received the YFV17D yellow fever vaccine. Each CDR3 is given with its conserved first and last residue. D genes are given only for firm matches. Where a row states a size, it is once, few, many or the class of an expanded clone; other rows omit it.

abundance	d_gene	v_gene	j_gene	CDR3aa	CDR3nt
NA	TRBD1	TRBV2	TRBJ1-2	CASRRGQNYGYTF	TGTGCCAGCAGAAGGGGGCAGAACTATGGCTACACCTTC
NA	NA	TRBV19	TRBJ2-6	CASRSNMGGRLHSGANVLTF	TGTGCCAGTAGGTCCAACATGGGGGGGCGTCTACACTCTGGGGCCAACGTCCTGACTTTC
few	TRBD1	TRBV29-1	TRBJ2-2	CSVVRDRGAGELFF	TGCAGCGTTGTTCGAGACAGGGGGGCCGGGGAGCTGTTTTTT
many	NA	TRBV7-2	TRBJ2-5	CASRNRDWYQETQYF	TGTGCCAGCAGAAACAGGGACTGGTACCAAGAGACCCAGTACTTC
few	NA	TRBV5-6	TRBJ2-6	CASSYGLSGANVLTF	TGTGCCAGCAGCTACGGACTCTCTGGGGCCAACGTCCTGACTTTC
NA	NA	TRBV12-3/TRBV12-4	TRBJ2-3	CASSLGGRDGDTQYF	TGTGCCAGCAGTTTAGGAGGGCGAGACGGAGATACGCAGTATTTT
few	NA	TRBV12-5	TRBJ2-1	CASGFIVDGSSYNEQFF	TGTGCTAGTGGTTTCATCGTGGACGGCAGCTCCTACAATGAGCAGTTCTTC
NA	NA	TRBV7-2	TRBJ1-2	CASSFGRVSHGYTF	TGTGCCAGCAGCTTTGGTAGGGTGTCTCATGGCTACACCTTC
few	NA	TRBV7-2	TRBJ2-1	CASSLGPGGGANEQFF	TGTGCCAGCAGCTTAGGGCCAGGGGGGGGGGCCAATGAGCAGTTCTTC
many	NA	TRBV7-8	TRBJ2-1	CASSLGLGSSYNEQFF	TGTGCCAGCAGCTTAGGGCTTGGAAGCTCCTACAATGAGCAGTTCTTC
NA	NA	TRBV5-1	TRBJ2-5	CASSLEGVVRETQYF	TGCGCCAGCAGCTTGGAGGGGGTCGTGCGGGAGACCCAGTACTTC
many	TRBD1	TRBV28	TRBJ2-4	CASRKAGGPKNIQYF	TGTGCCAGCAGGAAGGCAGGGGGCCCCAAAAACATTCAGTACTTC
many	NA	TRBV19	TRBJ2-5	CASSRAQGGETQYF	TGTGCCAGTAGTCGAGCCCAGGGCGGGGAGACCCAGTACTTC
NA	NA	TRBV20-1	TRBJ2-3	CSARLVSTDTQYF	TGCAGTGCTAGACTAGTTAGCACAGATACGCAGTATTTT
few	NA	TRBV10-3	TRBJ2-3	CAISGRGTSTDTQYF	TGTGCCATCAGTGGCCGGGGTACTAGCACAGATACGCAGTATTTT
NA	TRBD1	TRBV4-1	TRBJ1-5	CASSQGGQGPTYQPQHF	TGCGCCAGCAGCCAAGGGGGACAGGGCCCAACCTATCAGCCCCAGCATTTT
NA	NA	TRBV10-3	TRBJ2-5	CAISEDRDDPVETQYF	TGTGCCATCAGTGAGGACCGGGACGACCCCGTTGAGACCCAGTACTTC
NA	NA	TRBV29-1	TRBJ1-2	CSVVDPDYNYGYTF	TGCAGCGTTGTAGACCCCGATTATAACTATGGCTACACCTTC
NA	NA	TRBV7-9	TRBJ2-1	CASSLAGQSTSYNEQFF	TGTGCCAGCAGCTTAGCCGGACAGAGTACCTCCTACAATGAGCAGTTCTTC
many	TRBD1	TRBV9	TRBJ2-3	CASSVGSGQGTDTQYF	TGTGCCAGCAGCGTAGGTTCGGGACAGGGGACAGATACGCAGTATTTT
NA	NA	TRBV5-5	TRBJ2-3	CASSLVAVRPKTDTQYF	TGTGCCAGCAGCTTGGTGGCGGTTCGTCCCAAGACAGATACGCAGTATTTT
NA	NA	TRBV6-1	TRBJ1-3	CASRPPDSRNTINF	TGTGCCAGCAGGCCCCCGGACAGCAGAAACACCATAAATTTT
NA	NA	TRBV6-4	TRBJ2-2	CASSVLRGTGELFF	TGTGCCAGCAGTGTACTCAGGGGCACCGGGGAGCTGTTTTTT
few	NA	TRBV7-2	TRBJ1-2	CASSLDARVGDGYTF	TGTGCCAGCAGCTTAGATGCCCGGGTCGGGGATGGCTACACCTTC
few	NA	TRBV18	TRBJ2-2	CASSPGFGELFF	TGTGCCAGCTCACCAGGGTTCGGGGAGCTGTTTTTT
few	TRBD1	TRBV12-3/TRBV12-4	TRBJ1-4	CASRSTGGDEKLFF	TGTGCCAGCAGGTCGACAGGGGGGGATGAAAAACTGTTTTTT
few	NA	TRBV24-1	TRBJ2-3	CATSDGGAQYF	TGTGCCACCAGTGATGGGGGGGCACAGTATTTT
many	TRBD1	TRBV18	TRBJ1-1	CASSPGTGGTNTEAFF	TGTGCCAGCTCGCCCGGGACAGGGGGCACGAACACTGAAGCTTTCTTT
NA	TRBD1	TRBV19	TRBJ1-5	CASSIDGTGNQPQHF	TGTGCCAGTAGTATAGACGGGACAGGGAATCAGCCCCAGCATTTT
few	NA	TRBV9	TRBJ2-7	CASSVSPTGSYEQYF	TGTGCCAGCAGCGTTTCCCCGACAGGCTCCTACGAGCAGTACTTC
many	NA	TRBV28	TRBJ1-5	CASSLFSGQQPQHF	TGTGCCAGCAGTTTATTTTCCGGCCAGCAGCCCCAGCATTTT
few	NA	TRBV6-2/TRBV6-3	TRBJ2-7	CASSYLGEQYF	TGTGCCAGCAGTTATTTGGGGGAGCAGTACTTC
NA	NA	TRBV12-3/TRBV12-4	TRBJ2-5	CASSPPGQGIGETQYF	TGTGCCAGCAGCCCCCCCGGGCAGGGGATAGGAGAGACCCAGTACTTC
few	NA	TRBV6-5	TRBJ1-2	CASSYTRDRNYGYTF	TGTGCCAGCAGTTACACGAGAGACCGAAACTATGGCTACACCTTC
NA	TRBD2	TRBV7-2	TRBJ2-2	CASPTSGSPATGELFF	TGTGCCAGCCCAACTAGCGGGAGCCCGGCCACCGGGGAGCTGTTTTTT
few	TRBD2	TRBV4-2	TRBJ2-3	CASSQGAGGTTDTQYF	TGTGCCAGCAGCCAAGGTGCGGGGGGGACGACAGATACGCAGTATTTT
NA	TRBD1	TRBV11-2	TRBJ1-2	CASSSLMNPGTGGAYGYTF	TGTGCCAGCAGCTCTCTAATGAACCCCGGGACAGGGGGCGCCTATGGCTACACCTTC
NA	TRBD1	TRBV4-3	TRBJ1-6	CASSQEGVRDREIMSPLHF	TGCGCCAGCAGCCAAGAAGGGGTCCGGGACAGGGAGATAATGTCACCCCTCCACTTT
few	NA	TRBV20-1	TRBJ1-2	CSATGVWRGYTF	TGCAGTGCGACGGGAGTGTGGAGGGGCTACACCTTC
many	NA	TRBV12-3/TRBV12-4	TRBJ2-5	CASSGGWETQYF	TGTGCCAGCAGTGGGGGCTGGGAGACCCAGTACTTC
NA	TRBD1	TRBV14	TRBJ2-2	CASSRGTGRTGELFF	TGTGCCAGCAGCCGGGGGACAGGACGGACCGGGGAGCTGTTTTTT
NA	TRBD2	TRBV28	TRBJ2-2	CASSVLAGDYLTNTGELFF	TGTGCCAGCAGTGTACTAGCGGGAGACTATTTAACGAACACCGGGGAGCTGTTTTTT